These T cell receptor beta chains were read from a single sample in a study of a mutant IDH1 vaccine in newly diagnosed glioma. No antigen is known for these receptors. Repertoires were generated with immunoSEQ multiplex PCR, while TCRdb's copy carries only in-frame clones and drops some. The table lists 52,000 or so clones, approximately 80% of them singletons. The sample in question was PBMCs, obtained from a glioma patient whose treatment included an IDH1 peptide vaccine. These TCRs come from a man between 40 and 49 years old with glioma. Each CDR3 is given with its conserved first and last residue. The D gene is left open where the match is weak. The size field is filled for only some rows; it gives once, few, many or a size class.

CASSNTGTGDQPQHF	TGTGCCAGCAGTAATACAGGGACAGGGGATCAGCCCCAGCATTTT	TRBV6-6	TRBJ1-5	TRBD1	.
CASSVGSPYNEQFF	TGTGCCAGCAGCGTGGGGAGCCCCTACAATGAGCAGTTCTTC	TRBV9	TRBJ2-1	.	.
CASSRGTGMNTEAFF	TGTGCCAGCAGTCGGGGGACAGGGATGAACACTGAAGCTTTCTTT	TRBV6-5	TRBJ1-1	TRBD1	.
CASSYAGLTQYF	TGTGCCAGCAGTTACGCGGGTCTTACGCAGTATTTT	TRBV6-5	TRBJ2-3	.	.
CASSLGPREYQPQHF	TGTGCCAGCAGCTTAGGGCCCAGGGAGTATCAGCCCCAGCATTTT	TRBV13	TRBJ1-5	.	.
CASSVQILNTEAFF	TGTGCCAGTAGTGTTCAGATTTTGAACACTGAAGCTTTCTTT	TRBV19	TRBJ1-1	.	once
CASSSQVSGYTF	TGTGCCAGCAGCTCACAGGTTTCGGGCTACACCTTC	TRBV7-6	TRBJ1-2	.	.
CASRGQGYEQYF	TGCGCCAGCAGGGGCCAGGGGTACGAGCAGTACTTC	TRBV5-1	TRBJ2-7	.	.
CASSLEGGANTEAFF	TGCGCCAGCAGCTTGGAGGGGGGCGCGAACACTGAAGCTTTCTTT	TRBV5-1	TRBJ1-1	.	.
CSVEDPASGGHSTDTQYF	TGCAGCGTTGAAGATCCGGCTAGCGGGGGGCACAGCACAGATACGCAGTATTTT	TRBV29-1	TRBJ2-3	TRBD2	.
CASSRTGLAQFF	TGCGCCAGCAGCCGGACAGGGCTAGCGCAGTTCTTC	TRBV4-1	TRBJ2-1	TRBD1	.
CASSFRGEQYF	TGTGCCAGCTCCTTTCGGGGCGAGCAGTACTTC	TRBV2	TRBJ2-7	.	.
CSVEDRASGRANYGYTF	TGCAGCGTTGAAGATCGGGCCTCAGGGAGAGCTAACTATGGCTACACCTTC	TRBV29-1	TRBJ1-2	.	.
CASSNPPGQGLSGNTIYF	TGTGCCAGCAGCAATCCACCGGGACAGGGCCTTTCTGGAAACACCATATATTTT	TRBV9	TRBJ1-3	TRBD1	.
CASSLNRVSPSEAFF	TGCGCCAGCAGCTTGAACAGGGTGTCTCCTTCTGAAGCTTTCTTT	TRBV5-1	TRBJ1-1	.	.
CASSPPAGIRSSYEQYF	TGTGCCAGCAGCCCCCCCGCAGGGATAAGAAGCTCCTACGAGCAGTACTTC	TRBV5-6	TRBJ2-7	.	.
CASSVGPFPTGGRQPQHF	TGTGCCAGCAGCGTAGGGCCCTTCCCCACGGGCGGGAGGCAGCCCCAGCATTTT	TRBV9	TRBJ1-5	.	few
CASRPSGGTNEQFF	TGTGCCAGCAGGCCTAGCGGGGGGACCAATGAGCAGTTCTTC	TRBV6-5	TRBJ2-1	TRBD2	once
CASRLKTGGNTDTQYF	TGTGCCAGCAGACTTAAGACAGGGGGCAACACAGATACGCAGTATTTT	TRBV6-6	TRBJ2-3	TRBD1	.
CASSWRLGRELFF	TGTGCCAGCAGTTGGCGGCTAGGCAGGGAGCTGTTTTTT	TRBV6-5	TRBJ2-2	.	.
CSARFDTEAFF	TGCAGTGCTAGGTTCGACACTGAAGCTTTCTTT	TRBV20-1	TRBJ1-1	.	.
CASRAGGNSNQPQHF	TGTGCCAGCCGGGCAGGAGGGAACAGCAATCAGCCCCAGCATTTT	TRBV19	TRBJ1-5	.	.
CASSQDLGGADTGELFF	TGTGCCAGCAGCCAAGATTTAGGGGGGGCGGACACCGGGGAGCTGTTTTTT	TRBV4-2	TRBJ2-2	.	once
CACGAGGSGNTIYF	TGTGCCTGTGGGGCGGGCGGCTCTGGAAACACCATATATTTT	TRBV30	TRBJ1-3	.	.
CASSDFGSSGNTIYF	TGTGCCAGCAGTGATTTCGGCAGCTCTGGAAACACCATATATTTT	TRBV2	TRBJ1-3	.	.
CASSEFGGPYEQYF	TGTGCCAGCAGTGAATTCGGGGGGCCCTACGAGCAGTACTTC	TRBV2	TRBJ2-7	.	.
CAWSVGQQETQYF	TGTGCCTGGAGTGTAGGGCAGCAAGAGACCCAGTACTTC	TRBV30	TRBJ2-5	.	.
CASSPSGRSTDTQYF	TGTGCCAGCAGTCCTAGCGGGCGAAGCACAGATACGCAGTATTTT	TRBV6-5	TRBJ2-3	TRBD2	.
CASSSGTGERYGYTF	TGTGCCAGCAGCTCCGGGACAGGGGAACGGTATGGCTACACCTTC	TRBV7-9	TRBJ1-2	TRBD1	.
CATLRPGQGHNGYTF	TGTGCCACCCTCCGCCCGGGACAGGGACATAATGGCTACACCTTC	TRBV19	TRBJ1-2	TRBD1	.
CASSLIGNPYEQYF	TGTGCCAGCAGCTTGATCGGGAACCCCTACGAGCAGTACTTC	TRBV5-4	TRBJ2-7	.	.
CAWFREGMNTEAFF	TGTGCCTGGTTTAGGGAGGGGATGAACACTGAAGCTTTCTTT	TRBV30	TRBJ1-1	.	.
CASSPTGPGGTDTQYF	TGCGCCAGCAGCCCGACGGGACCCGGGGGTACAGATACGCAGTATTTT	TRBV5-1	TRBJ2-3	.	.
CASSFYLTGGDGYTF	TGTGCCAGCAGCTTCTACCTTACAGGGGGGGATGGCTACACCTTC	TRBV7-2	TRBJ1-2	TRBD1	few
CASSSLGGVDTEAFF	TGTGCCAGCAGCTCGCTGGGCGGGGTGGACACTGAAGCTTTCTTT	TRBV7-9	TRBJ1-1	.	.
CASSRQLNTEAFF	TGTGCCAGCAGTCGACAGTTGAACACTGAAGCTTTCTTT	TRBV2	TRBJ1-1	.	.
CATSSTGGGTEAFF	TGTGCCACCTCGAGTACAGGGGGAGGCACTGAAGCTTTCTTT	TRBV2	TRBJ1-1	TRBD1	.
CASSRGNTEAFF	TGTGCCAGCAGCCGAGGAAACACTGAAGCTTTCTTT	TRBV11-3	TRBJ1-1	.	.
CASSPPAGAKNIQYF	TGTGCCAGCTCACCACCAGCAGGTGCCAAAAACATTCAGTACTTC	TRBV18	TRBJ2-4	.	once
CASSSRSNQPQHF	TGTGCCAGCTCTTCTAGGAGCAATCAGCCCCAGCATTTT	TRBV6-5	TRBJ1-5	.	.
CSAIQGYEQYF	TGCAGTGCCATCCAGGGCTACGAGCAGTACTTC	TRBV20-1	TRBJ2-7	.	.
CASSSQDSSYEQYF	TGTGCCAGCAGTTCCCAAGACAGCTCCTACGAGCAGTACTTC	TRBV27	TRBJ2-7	.	.
CASSLGQNTEAFF	TGTGCCAGCAGCCTTGGACAAAACACTGAAGCTTTCTTT	TRBV27	TRBJ1-1	.	.
CASSLRLAGGPRDTQYF	TGCGCCAGCAGTCTACGACTAGCGGGGGGGCCTCGGGATACGCAGTATTTT	TRBV4-1	TRBJ2-3	TRBD2	.
CASSHGQASGTEAFF	TGTGCCAGCAGCCACGGACAGGCCTCTGGGACTGAAGCTTTCTTT	TRBV6-6	TRBJ1-1	TRBD1	.
CARSLDAYEQYF	TGTGCCAGAAGCTTGGATGCCTACGAGCAGTACTTC	TRBV5-3	TRBJ2-7	.	few
CASIQRDRGIGEQFF	TGTGCCAGCATCCAAAGGGACAGGGGAATTGGGGAGCAGTTCTTC	TRBV2	TRBJ2-1	TRBD1	.
CASSFGQMNTEAFF	TGTGCCAGCAGTTTCGGACAGATGAACACTGAAGCTTTCTTT	TRBV27	TRBJ1-1	.	.
CASSQGQEGGSNQPQHF	TGTGCCAGCAGTCAAGGACAGGAGGGGGGGAGCAATCAGCCCCAGCATTTT	TRBV2	TRBJ1-5	TRBD1	.
CASSSQGNYGYTF	TGTGCCAGTAGTAGCCAGGGGAACTATGGCTACACCTTC	TRBV19	TRBJ1-2	.	.